This T cell receptor (beta chain) was sequenced during a study of T-cell memory formation after mild COVID-19 (dated by TCRdb to about 2021). About the investigation overall: TCR sequence clusters from the two donors were found to be largely donor specific. Two young, previously healthy adult volunteers, one female and one male, were included in the cohort. T-cell clones expanding and contracting after mild COVID-19 in two donors were tracked by longitudinal TCRalpha and TCRbeta repertoire sequencing.

What the research found in general, with its limitations: Contracting CD4+ clones were located mainly in the CM and EM memory subsets, whereas CD8+ clones were found to be enriched in EMRA. SARS-CoV-2 specificity of the second-wave clones peaking on day 37 was not confirmed. Some responding clones were found in pre-infection memory, which suggests that pre-existing cross-reactive memory T cells took part in the SARS-CoV-2 response. The study covered only a couple of mild cases, and larger cohorts including severe cases with pre-infection samples were considered necessary. Clones contracting from day 15 to 85 had balanced CD4/CD8 phenotypes, while a second wave expanding from day 15 to 37 was biased towards CD4+.

Sequencer: Illumina NovaSeq 6000. TCRalpha and TCRbeta cDNA libraries were built by 5'RACE with constant-segment primers, adding sample barcodes and unique molecular identifiers. RNA was extracted from every sample with Trizol reagent. Libraries were amplified in two PCR steps, with a second sample barcode and Illumina TruSeq adapters added in the second step. The libraries were sequenced on an Illumina NovaSeq using 2 x 150 bp paired-end reads. From the authors' description of their analysis: Reads were demultiplexed and collapsed into UMI-guided consensus sequences with migec v1.2.7. Using mixcr v2.1.11, UMI consensuses were aligned to TRA and TRB V and J templates and then assembled into clonotypes. A clonotype was counted as expanded or contracted only if both edgeR and NoisET called the change significant, with noise models trained on biological replicates. edgeR calls used a false discovery rate-adjusted p below 0.01 and a log2 fold-change threshold of 1. As an exploratory analysis of dynamics, max-normalized trajectories of the 1000 most abundant clonotypes were examined by PCA with hierarchical clustering. Each responding clone was given a CD4 or CD8 phenotype based on the CD4+ and CD8+ repertoires, which had been sequenced separately. The public reads were reprocessed in TCRdb via fastp at Q25 and MiXCR, keeping in-frame beta chains. A single entry per CDR3 protein holds the most common genes and DNA from its merged rows. These V and J calls are TCRdb output, not the study's own analysis. The sample records 400,000 to 500,000 distinct CDR3 sequences, over 15% of which are singletons. The biggest ten clones account for approximately 21% of the sample.

For CDR1 and CDR2, the germline V gene lists SGHVS and FNYEAQ. The CDR3 goes from the cysteine to the phenylalanine over 15 residues. Left in the record is the CDR3 DNA by itself, 45 bases read in frame from the first base. Between the V and J ends, shortened by 2 bases and 4 bases respectively, the junction contains 14 bases. This clonotype was found a few times. What antigen it recognizes has not been identified. One base away there is no much larger clone; base qualities are not given. PBMCs were isolated by Ficoll-Paque density gradient centrifugation. The origin of this receptor is a man between 18 and 35 years old who had mild COVID-19 (a few samples of this study predate the infection). The sample titles of this study are shuffled in the database, so cell type and time point are left out; the donor was told from shared clones. The sample comprised PBMCs or a T cell subset sorted from them (not recorded which). The chain links TRBV7-6 with TRBJ1-1; the D segment could be TRBD1, given 6 matching bases. The CDR3 here reads CASSLSPGAGTEAFF. The nucleotides read TGTGCCAGCAGCTTATCTCCGGGGGCTGGCACTGAAGCTTTCTTT.